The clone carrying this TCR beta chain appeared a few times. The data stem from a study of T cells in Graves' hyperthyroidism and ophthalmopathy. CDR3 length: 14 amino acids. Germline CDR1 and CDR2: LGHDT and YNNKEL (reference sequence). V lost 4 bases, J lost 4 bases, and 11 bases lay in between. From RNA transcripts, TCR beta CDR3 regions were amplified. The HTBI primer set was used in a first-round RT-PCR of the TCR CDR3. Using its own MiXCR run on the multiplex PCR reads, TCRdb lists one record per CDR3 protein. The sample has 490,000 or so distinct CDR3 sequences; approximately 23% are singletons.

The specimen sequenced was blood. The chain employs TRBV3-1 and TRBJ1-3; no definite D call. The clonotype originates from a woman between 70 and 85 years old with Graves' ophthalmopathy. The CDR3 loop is CASSLRWQGNTIYF. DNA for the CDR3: TGTGCCAGCAGCCTGAGGTGGCAGGGAAACACCATATATTTT.